The next 18 T cell receptor beta chains were all read from a single sample in a study of regulatory T cells in long-lasting Graves disease. Arm-PCR with iRepertoire HTBI primers amplified the CDR3 regions for these TCR beta libraries. Each CDR3 protein is one row after TCRdb ran MiXCR on the multiplex PCR reads. In the table there are 600,000 to 800,000 distinct CDR3 sequences, around 30% of which are singletons. Time point meaning: persistent/refractory GD, antithyroid drugs over 5 years with positive TRAb. Extracted RNA from PBMCs served as the source of the TCR library. Sequenced material: peripheral blood mononuclear cells (PBMCs), taken when the disease was refractory, from a patient treated with antithyroid drugs. The source of these receptors is a female donor with Graves disease.

The rearrangement links TRBV3-1 to TRBJ1-3, with D uncertain. The V end lost 0 bases, the J end lost 0 bases, and 9 bases lay between the germline ends. This CDR3 is built from 16 residues. From germline, CDR1 is LGHDT and CDR2 YNNKEL (reference sequence). The CDR3 region is CASSQDIRRSGNTIYF. CDR3 sequence (DNA): TGTGCCAGCAGCCAAGATATCAGACGCTCTGGAAACACCATATATTTT.

This clonotype was found a few times. The V gene is TRBV6-1, the J gene TRBJ2-3, with D perhaps given as TRBD1 or TRBD2 (5 bases each). The CDR3 is made up of 13 amino acids. Looked up from germline, CDR1 is MNHNS and CDR2 is SASEGT. Trimming stripped 5 bases from V and 3 bases from J, with 9 bases between. The CDR3 region has the DNA TGTGCCAGCAGTCAGGGCGGGACAGATACGCAGTATTTT. This sequence encodes CASSQGGTDTQYF.

This chain joins TRBV29-1 and TRBJ1-4, with unresolved D. The germline V gene encodes CDR1 SQVTM and CDR2 ANQGSEA. This CDR3 is 12 amino acids long. With 4 bases removed from V and 10 bases from J, the gap between germline ends came to 13 bases. The CDR3 region is CSVVEGRGKLFF. In DNA, the CDR3 is TGCAGCGTTGTGGAGGGTCGGGGAAAACTGTTTTTT.

This clonotype turned up a few times. This chain connects TRBV28 to TRBJ1-2, with 10 bases that match TRBD1. V shed 6 bases and J 7 bases; nucleotides not matched to a gene: 8. CDR1 is MDHEN and CDR2 is SYDVKM in the germline V gene. The CDR3 spans 14 residues. This chain's CDR3 is CASRNRDRGGGYTF. The CDR3 region has the DNA TGTGCCAGCAGAAACCGGGACAGGGGCGGTGGCTACACCTTC.

The CDR3 sequence is CASSPGRSGGELFF. CDR3 in DNA: TGTGCCAGCTCACCGGGGCGGTCCGGCGGGGAGCTGTTTTTT. The V and J genes are TRBV18 and TRBJ2-2, with D perhaps TRBD1 (5 bases). The V gene lost 3 bases and the J gene lost 7 bases, with 12 bases spanning the gap. Germline CDR1 reads KGHSH; CDR2 reads LQKENI. The CDR3 is made up of 14 amino acids.

This clonotype showed up just a few times. V gene TRBV6-1 combines with J gene TRBJ1-1; D remains unclear. V lost 6 bases to trimming and J lost 0 bases, with 23 bases between them. The CDR3 has 18 residues. Germline CDR1 MNHNS, CDR2 SASEGT. The CDR3: CASSPNLFGRRMNTEAFF. The DNA of the CDR3 is TGTGCCAGCAGCCCAAACCTGTTCGGGAGAAGGATGAACACTGAAGCTTTCTTT.

Note on this clonotype: A much larger clonotype is one base distant, so this may be a read error. The chain couples TRBV11-2 to TRBJ2-7; 8 positions match TRBD1. The trim removed 3 bases at V and 2 bases at J, leaving 6 bases unmatched. The CDR3 is 15 amino acids. Germline loops: CDR1 SGHAT, CDR2 FQNNGV. The CDR3 reads CASSFQTGVPYEQYF. CDR3 bases: TGTGCCAGCAGCTTCCAGACAGGGGTACCCTACGAGCAGTACTTC.

Ten or more counts support this clonotype. V usage is TRBV2 and J usage is TRBJ2-6; maybe TRBD2 (5 bases). CDR1 is SNHLY, CDR2 FYNNEI, per germline. This CDR3 contains 16 residues. Trimming shortened V by 4 bases and J by 0 bases, and 10 bases separated the two germline ends. The CDR3 coding sequence is TGTGCCAGCAGTGGGATAGCGCACTCTGGGGCCAACGTCCTGACTTTC. It specifies CASSGIAHSGANVLTF.

V is TRBV27 and J is TRBJ2-7; 7 bases are shared with TRBD2. J gave up 4 bases and V 5 bases, and 11 bases lay outside the gene matches. The germline V gene has CDR1 MNHEY and CDR2 SMNVEV (reference sequence). The CDR3 has 15 amino acids. The CDR3 region has the DNA TGTGCCAGCAGTCGCCCGGATGCGGGGGAGTACGAGCAGTACTTC. Translated, it gives CASSRPDAGEYEQYF.

The chain couples TRBV25-1 to TRBJ2-5; D is unclear. Germline CDR1 is MGHDK and CDR2 is SYGVNS. This CDR3 region has 14 residues. V dropped 3 bases and J dropped 3 bases, with 11 bases sitting between them. CDR3 in DNA: TGTGCCAGCAGTGAGTTCTGGCAAAAAGAGACCCAGTACTTC. It translates to CASSEFWQKETQYF.

The V and J genes are TRBV29-1 and TRBJ2-7, with 9 positions matching TRBD1. J was trimmed by 2 bases and V by 7 bases; bases with no gene match: 3. The CDR3 runs 12 residues. Germline V gene lookup returns CDR1 SQVTM and CDR2 ANQGSEA. Here the CDR3 DNA reads TGCAGCGCTGGGGACAGGGCCTACGAGCAGTACTTC. As protein: CSAGDRAYEQYF.

In this sample, this clonotype turned up many times. The V call is TRBV7-2, the J call TRBJ2-5; D is ambiguous. The CDR3 has 12 residues. V lost 2 bases, J lost 5 bases, and 6 bases lay in between. Germline CDR1 is SGHTA and CDR2 is FQGNSA. In DNA, the CDR3 is TGTGCCAGCAGCTTAAATCAGGAGACCCAGTACTTC. This encodes CASSLNQETQYF. Drawing the rest from reference TRBV7-2 and TRBJ2-5, the complete variable domain is GAGVSQSPSNKVTEKGKDVELRCDPISGHTALYWYRQSLGQGLEFLIYFQGNSAPDKSGLPSDRFSAERTGGSVSTLTIQRTQQEDSAVYLCASSLNQETQYFGPGTRLLVL.

A word on this clonotype: The CDR3 carries no conserved terminal phenylalanine or tryptophan, so it likely arises from a read error. The chain combines TRBV4-1 with TRBJ1-1; D unclear. CDR3 length equals 15 residues. The V end lost 7 bases, the J end lost 4 bases, and 19 bases lay between the germline ends. Germline V gives CDR1 MGHRA, CDR2 YSYEKL. The CDR3 region is CASTPPGRVSTEAFL. The CDR3 region has the DNA TGCGCCAGCACCCCCCCAGGACGCGTGAGCACTGAAGCTTTCCTT.

This chain joins TRBV7-2 and TRBJ2-3; 12 nucleotides match TRBD2. From germline, CDR1 is SGHTA and CDR2 FQGNSA. Germline trimming cut 5 bases from V and 4 bases from J; bases unmatched to any gene: 7. The CDR3 extends over 16 amino acids. The CDR3 loop reads CASSPRLAGAADTQYF. The CDR3 coding sequence is TGTGCCAGCAGCCCCCGACTAGCGGGAGCTGCAGATACGCAGTATTTT.

This clonotype has a handful of counts. The rearrangement joins TRBV6-1 to TRBJ1-2, with 7 bases aligning to TRBD1. This CDR3 spans 15 amino acids. Per germline, CDR1 MNHNS and CDR2 SASEGT. V was clipped by 8 bases and J by 2 bases; unmatched bases: 11. As DNA, the CDR3 is TGTGCCAGCTCTGAACAGGGGAGGGGGAACTATGGCTACACCTTC. Protein sequence: CASSEQGRGNYGYTF.

The chain combines TRBV15 with TRBJ1-2; tentative D call: TRBD1 (5 bases). CDR1 LNHNV and CDR2 YYDKDF come from the germline V gene (reference sequence). With 3 bases removed from V and 0 bases from J, the gap between germline ends came to 11 bases. This CDR3 is 15 amino acids long. The CDR3 here is CATSRGPVSNYGYTF. DNA of the CDR3: TGTGCCACCAGCAGGGGACCGGTTTCTAACTATGGCTACACCTTC.

The V gene is TRBV11-1, the J gene TRBJ2-7; D is unresolved. Germline CDR1 is SGHAT and CDR2 is FQDESV (reference sequence). The V gene lost 2 bases and the J gene lost 2 bases, with 10 bases spanning the gap. The CDR3 runs 14 residues. The CDR3 nucleotides read TGTGCCAGCAGCTTATCGTACGGAACCTACGAGCAGTACTTC. Residues: CASSLSYGTYEQYF.

The chain couples TRBV12-3 or TRBV12-4 to TRBJ2-7; D unresolved. The ends were cut back, 7 bases at V and 6 bases at J, with 10 bases in the middle. CDR3 length: 11 residues. The CDR3 DNA follows: TGTGCCAGCAAGTCGAGGACCGAGCAGTACTTC. Amino acid sequence: CASKSRTEQYF.